The 13 T cell receptor beta chains below come from one sample, sequenced in a study of blood T cell repertoires in COVID-19. The method was immunoSEQ multiplex PCR; TCRdb's version includes in-frame clones alone and lacks a portion of them. Here the sample spans approximately 180,000 clones, around 85% being singletons. The sequenced sample consisted of PBMCs or T cells enriched from blood (not recorded which). Receptors originate from a man in his forties or fifties who had recovered from COVID-19.

This clone occurred many times. The chain couples TRBV27 to TRBJ1-2, with 7 bases lining up with TRBD1. This CDR3 comprises 13 residues. Germline CDR1 and CDR2: MNHEY and SMNVEV (reference sequence). J lost 1 base, V lost 6 bases, and 2 bases had no gene match. This CDR3 reads CASRGQSNYGYTF. The DNA for the CDR3 is TGTGCCAGCAGGGGACAGAGTAACTATGGCTACACCTTC.

The rearrangement joins TRBV5-1 to TRBJ2-1; 9 bases are a match to TRBD1. After removal of 4 bases from V and 2 bases from J, the junction contained 7 bases not matched to a gene. Germline values: CDR1 SGHRS, CDR2 YFSETQ. The CDR3 runs 16 residues. The CDR3 DNA sequence: TGCGCCAGCAGCCCACCGACAGGGGGGGCCTACAATGAGCAGTTCTTC. Amino acid sequence: CASSPPTGGAYNEQFF.

The chain carries TRBV7-2 and TRBJ1-4, with a possible D match to TRBD1 (5 bases). Germline V CDR1 and CDR2: SGHTA, FQGNSA. The CDR3 has 16 residues. Between the trimmed V and J ends, which lost 5 bases and 5 bases, there was a span of 18 bases. In DNA, the CDR3 is TGTGCCAGCAGCCTCCGCGGGGGTGTTTTCAATGAAAAACTGTTTTTT. Translated: CASSLRGGVFNEKLFF.

This chain connects TRBV7-3 to TRBJ2-2, with no clear D. This CDR3 is built from 13 residues. V was cut by 4 bases and J by 4 bases, with 7 bases left in between. CDR1 SGHTA and CDR2 FQGTGA come from the germline V gene. CDR3 residues: CASSSRLTGELFF. The CDR3 DNA is TGTGCCAGCAGCTCAAGACTCACCGGGGAGCTGTTTTTT. The whole variable domain, filled in from reference TRBV7-3 and TRBJ2-2, reads GAGVSQTPSNKVTEKGKYVELRCDPISGHTALYWYRQSLGQGPEFLIYFQGTGAADDSGLPNDRFFAVRPEGSVSTLKIQRTERGDSAVYLCASSSRLTGELFFGEGSRLTVL.

This chain links TRBV6-5 with TRBJ2-1, with 9 bases lining up with TRBD1. V was clipped by 6 bases and J by 9 bases; unmatched bases: 9. Germline V gene sequence: CDR1 MNHEY, CDR2 SVGAGI. The CDR3 has 14 amino acids. The CDR3 sequence: CASRPGQGAGEQFF. CDR3 sequence (DNA): TGTGCCAGCAGACCGGGACAGGGAGCGGGTGAGCAGTTCTTC.

Notes on this clone: One junction end disagrees with the germline gene, perhaps due to a read error. The chain links TRBV13 to TRBJ2-5; D perhaps matches TRBD1 (5 bases). Per the germline V gene, CDR1 is PRHDT and CDR2 is FYEKMQ (reference sequence). The length of the CDR3 is 13 residues. The CDR3 reads CASSIGARETQYF. Here the CDR3 DNA reads TGTGCCAGCAGCATAGGGGCCAGGGAGACCCAGTACTTC.

V gene TRBV29-1 combines with J gene TRBJ1-1, with a weak D call TRBD1 (5 bases). Germline loops: CDR1 SQVTM, CDR2 ANQGSEA. This CDR3 is built from 13 residues. V was shortened by 2 bases and J by 6 bases, with 13 bases between the two germline ends. CDR3 bases: TGCAGCGTTGAATCGGGGGTCGGGGCTGAAGCTTTCTTT. Translated, it gives CSVESGVGAEAFF.

This chain uses TRBV10-3 with TRBJ2-1; no clear D gene. The CDR3 totals 15 residues. Germline-derived CDR1 and CDR2 are ENHRY and SYGVKD. Trimming shortened V by 7 bases and J by 4 bases, and 17 bases separated the two germline ends. The CDR3 loop reads CAIKPRESLYNEQFF. In nucleotides, the CDR3 is TGTGCCATCAAACCAAGAGAATCTCTATACAATGAGCAGTTCTTC.

This chain connects TRBV27 to TRBJ2-7; 9 bases fit TRBD2. The CDR3 has 17 amino acids. V lost 0 bases to trimming and J lost 0 bases; unmatched junction nucleotides: 6. Germline V lookup: CDR1 MNHEY, CDR2 SMNVEV (reference sequence). The CDR3 coding sequence is TGTGCCAGCAGTTTATCGCCTAGCGGGAAAACCTCCTACGAGCAGTACTTC. Protein product: CASSLSPSGKTSYEQYF.

The chain couples TRBV19 to TRBJ2-1; tentatively, D is TRBD1 (6 bases). The CDR3 runs to 13 residues. Trimming shortened V by 4 bases and J by 8 bases, and 12 bases separated the two germline ends. Germline values: CDR1 LNHDA, CDR2 SQIVND (reference sequence). The CDR3 reads CASSRQAAYEQFF. The CDR3 nucleotides read TGTGCCAGTAGTAGACAGGCGGCATATGAGCAGTTCTTC.

J is TRBJ2-1 and V is TRBV27; maybe TRBD2 (6 bases). The germline V gene has CDR1 MNHEY and CDR2 SMNVEV (reference sequence). Trimming cost V 8 bases and J 4 bases, with 9 bases left between them. The CDR3 consists of 12 residues. The CDR3 reads CASGGLYNEQFF. CDR3 bases: TGTGCCAGCGGGGGACTGTACAATGAGCAGTTCTTC.

The chain combines TRBV4-2 with TRBJ1-5, with D hard to call. Germline assignment: CDR1 LGHNA and CDR2 YNFKEQ. The length of the CDR3 is 17 residues. V dropped 0 bases and J dropped 0 bases, with 12 bases sitting between them. CDR3 region: CASSQDSNLYSNQPQHF. The CDR3 region has the DNA TGTGCCAGCAGCCAAGATTCTAACCTCTATAGCAATCAGCCCCAGCATTTT.

This clone was counted between two and nine times. This chain uses TRBV6-1 with TRBJ2-6; tentative D call: TRBD1 (5 bases). CDR3 size: 15 residues. V lost 3 bases and J 4 bases, leaving 10 bases between the germline ends. Germline V gene data show CDR1 as MNHNS and CDR2 as SASEGT. The CDR3 loop reads CASSDRVSGANVLTF. The CDR3 DNA follows: TGTGCCAGCAGTGACAGGGTATCCGGGGCCAACGTCCTGACTTTC.